Following are 22 T cell receptor beta chains from one sample sequenced in a study of blood T cell repertoires in COVID-19 (dated by TCRdb to between 2020 and 2021). The library was made by the immunoSEQ multiplex PCR assay. The immuneACCESS repertoire file appears here via TCRdb, limited to in-frame rearrangements. These files lack a portion of the clones; in checked studies, under half of the deficit traces to unresolved V genes, and the cause of the others is not known. Here the sample has some 460,000 clones; 87% occur a single time. Of the sample, roughly 0.7% falls within the top ten clones. Input material: PBMCs or T cells enriched from blood (not recorded which). These receptors originate from a woman aged 18-29 years who had recovered from COVID-19.

CDR3 nucleotides: TGTGCCAGCAGCCAAGATTCGGGGAGAACTGAAGCTTTCTTT. Amino acids: CASSQDSGRTEAFF. The chain carries TRBV3-1 (or the pseudogene TRBV3-2) and TRBJ1-1, with no clear D. Per the germline V gene, CDR1 is LGHDT and CDR2 is YNNKEL (reference sequence). The V gene lost 0 bases and the J gene lost 5 bases, with 10 bases spanning the gap. The CDR3 spans 14 residues.

The chain couples TRBV15 to TRBJ1-4; D call uncertain. Per the germline V gene, CDR1 is LNHNV and CDR2 is YYDKDF (reference sequence). Trimming removed 2 bases from V and 4 bases from J, with 8 bases in between. The CDR3 is 14 amino acids. The CDR3 spells CATSRTRNNEKLFF. The CDR3 DNA is TGTGCCACCAGCAGAACCAGGAATAATGAAAAACTGTTTTTT.

In this sample, this clone turned up once. The chain carries TRBV9 and TRBJ2-2; tentatively, D is TRBD1 (5 bases). CDR3 length: 14 residues. Germline CDR1 SGDLS, CDR2 YYNGEE. The V and J ends lost 7 bases and 0 bases respectively, with 10 bases between them. Here the CDR3 DNA reads TGTGCCAGCGCCGACAGAACGAACACCGGGGAGCTGTTTTTT. Amino acids: CASADRTNTGELFF.

The chain joins TRBV6-5 to TRBJ2-7, with TRBD1 matching 9 bases. The CDR3 is 15 amino acids. CDR1 MNHEY and CDR2 SVGAGI come from the germline V gene. J was trimmed by 3 bases and V by 5 bases; bases with no gene match: 8. CDR3 in DNA: TGTGCCAGCAGTCGCCCCGGGACAGGGATCTACGAGCAGTACTTC. Translated: CASSRPGTGIYEQYF.

The V gene is TRBV19, the J gene TRBJ2-1; D ambiguous. Trimming removed 3 bases at V and 3 bases at J, with 15 bases between. The CDR3 sequence is 16 residues long. The germline V gene has CDR1 LNHDA and CDR2 SQIVND (reference sequence). The CDR3 region is CASSMLWQANYNEQFF. The CDR3 DNA is TGTGCCAGTAGTATGCTGTGGCAGGCGAACTACAATGAGCAGTTCTTC.

The chain uses TRBV6-5 and TRBJ2-2, with 7 bases that match TRBD2. Germline lookup yields CDR1 MNHEY and CDR2 SVGAGI. The CDR3 contains 15 residues. V dropped 6 bases and J dropped 1; count of bases not matched to a gene: 5. The CDR3 loop is CASSGDYLNTGELFF. DNA of the CDR3: TGTGCCAGCAGCGGGGACTACCTGAACACCGGGGAGCTGTTTTTT.

This rearrangement joins TRBV5-5 to TRBJ2-1, with 8 bases matching TRBD1. Germline assignment: CDR1 SGHKS and CDR2 YYEKEE (reference sequence). J lost 6 bases, V lost 4 bases, and 9 bases had no gene match. The CDR3 contains 15 residues. The CDR3 sequence: CASSPGQGPPNEQFF. The CDR3 DNA reads TGTGCCAGCAGCCCCGGACAGGGCCCACCCAATGAGCAGTTCTTC.

V and J are TRBV5-1 and TRBJ2-5; tentative D call: TRBD1 (6 bases). V lost 4 bases to trimming and J lost 2 bases, with 15 bases between them. This CDR3 is 15 amino acids long. CDR1 SGHRS and CDR2 YFSETQ come from the germline V gene. This chain's CDR3 is CASSLLGTQQETQYF. The CDR3 nucleotides read TGCGCCAGCAGCCTCTTAGGGACACAACAAGAGACCCAGTACTTC.

The chain is built from TRBV9 and TRBJ2-1; D possibly corresponds to TRBD1 (6 bases). Germline loops: CDR1 SGDLS, CDR2 YYNGEE. Trimming removed 2 bases at V and 5 bases at J, with 14 bases between. This CDR3 contains 15 residues. CDR3 protein: CASSVGRGTHNEQFF. In DNA form, the CDR3 reads TGTGCCAGCAGCGTTGGCAGGGGAACCCACAATGAGCAGTTCTTC.

This clone was counted once. The chain is built from TRBV5-6 and TRBJ2-5; D is uncertain. Germline V CDR1 and CDR2: SGHDT, YYEEEE. CDR3 size: 13 residues. Between the trimmed V and J ends, which lost 4 bases and 5 bases, there was a span of 12 bases. The DNA for the CDR3 is TGTGCCAGCAGCCCGACTCCAGCGGAGACCCAGTACTTC. It yields the protein CASSPTPAETQYF.

V and J are TRBV5-6 and TRBJ1-5, with a possible D match to TRBD1 (6 bases). This CDR3 has 15 residues. Germline-derived CDR1 and CDR2 are SGHDT and YYEEEE. V lost 0 bases and J lost 6, with 13 bases in between. CDR3 residues: CASSLGGLNAQPQHF. CDR3 in DNA: TGTGCCAGCAGCTTGGGGGGGCTTAATGCTCAGCCCCAGCATTTT. Variable domain in full (rest from reference TRBV5-6 and TRBJ1-5): DAGVTQSPTHLIKTRGQQVTLRCSPKSGHDTVSWYQQALGQGPQFIFQYYEEEERQRGNFPDRFSGHQFPNYSSELNVNALLLGDSALYLCASSLGGLNAQPQHFGDGTRLSIL.

CDR3: CASSLGRGKSSGANVLTF. The CDR3 DNA reads TGTGCCAGCAGCCTGGGGAGGGGGAAGAGCTCTGGGGCCAACGTCCTGACTTTC. This chain connects TRBV7-9 to TRBJ2-6; weak D call: TRBD2 (7 bases). Trimming took 5 bases from V and 0 from J, leaving 17 bases between them. This CDR3 is built from 18 residues. Germline CDR1 SEHNR, CDR2 FQNEAQ (reference sequence).

With regard to this clone: Other DNA sequences of this sample code for an identical CDR3. The chain has TRBV5-1 and TRBJ1-1; D call uncertain. Germline V CDR1 and CDR2: SGHRS, YFSETQ. This CDR3 has 13 amino acids. The V end lost 0 bases, the J end lost 5 bases, and 8 bases lay between the germline ends. The chain's CDR3 is CASSLVGRTEAFF. The CDR3 DNA sequence: TGCGCCAGCAGCTTGGTTGGGAGAACTGAAGCTTTCTTT. Variable domain in full (rest from reference TRBV5-1 and TRBJ1-1): KAGVTQTPRYLIKTRGQQVTLSCSPISGHRSVSWYQQTPGQGLQFLFEYFSETQRNKGNFPGRFSGRQFSNSRSEMNVSTLELGDSALYLCASSLVGRTEAFFGQGTRLTVV.

This sequence joins TRBV7-2 and TRBJ2-5; 13 bases are shared with TRBD2. There are 17 residues in the CDR3. Looked up from germline, CDR1 is SGHTA and CDR2 is FQGNSA. The trim removed 4 bases at V and 6 bases at J, leaving 11 bases unmatched. CDR3 residues: CASSSRLAGGPDQTQYF. CDR3 DNA: TGTGCCAGCAGCTCTCGACTAGCGGGGGGACCCGACCAGACCCAGTACTTC.

As to this clone: A read error may produce the germline difference seen at one junction end. The chain joins TRBV7-9 to TRBJ2-7, with 10 bases fitting TRBD2. There are 13 residues in the CDR3. Germline assignment: CDR1 SEHNR and CDR2 FQNEAQ (reference sequence). The CDR3 DNA follows: TGTGCCAGCAGCTTAGGGACTAGCGGCGGACTGTTTTTC. Its protein product is CASSLGTSGGLFF.

The chain joins TRBV5-5 to TRBJ1-5, with TRBD1 matching 8 bases. V lost 3 bases and J lost 7; bases outside the gene matches: 9. Looked up from germline, CDR1 is SGHKS and CDR2 is YYEKEE (reference sequence). The CDR3 is 15 amino acids. CDR3 nucleotide sequence: TGTGCCAGCAGCTCGGACAGGGTCGAACGGCAGCCCCAGCATTTT. Its protein is CASSSDRVERQPQHF.

The chain combines TRBV5-4 with TRBJ1-1; 12 bases fit TRBD1. The CDR3 runs 15 residues. With V trimmed by 3 bases and J by 4 bases, 4 bases remained unmatched. Per the germline V gene, CDR1 is SGHNT and CDR2 is YYREEE (reference sequence). The chain's CDR3 is CASSSGTGGFTEAFF. In DNA form, the CDR3 reads TGTGCCAGCAGCTCCGGGACAGGGGGCTTCACTGAAGCTTTCTTT.

The chain combines TRBV4-1 with TRBJ1-2; D call uncertain. Germline assignment: CDR1 MGHRA and CDR2 YSYEKL. Trimming left V 0 bases short and J 2 bases short, with 4 bases between. The CDR3 has 13 amino acids. DNA for the CDR3: TGCGCCAGCAGCCAAGAACTCAACTATGGCTACACCTTC. This encodes CASSQELNYGYTF.

This clone turned up a few times. The CDR3 coding sequence is TGCGCCAGCAGCCGGACTAGCTCCGAGACCCAGTACTTC. It codes for CASSRTSSETQYF. The chain links TRBV5-1 to TRBJ2-5, with TRBD2 identical over 8 bases. Germline V gene lookup returns CDR1 SGHRS and CDR2 YFSETQ. Trimming at V came to 4 bases and at J to 5 bases, leaving 4 bases not matched to a gene. The CDR3 extends over 13 amino acids.

The V call is TRBV7-9, the J call TRBJ1-2, with D maybe TRBD1 (5 bases). The V gene lost 1 base and the J gene lost 8 bases, with 14 bases spanning the gap. Germline V gives CDR1 SEHNR, CDR2 FQNEAQ (reference sequence). The length of the CDR3 is 14 residues. DNA for the CDR3: TGTGCCAGCAGCTTAGGGAGTGGACAAGCCGGCTACACCTTC. It translates to CASSLGSGQAGYTF.

The rearrangement joins TRBV19 to TRBJ1-2, with D possibly being TRBD1 (5 bases). CDR3 length equals 14 residues. Trimming shortened V by 5 bases and J by 2 bases, and 12 bases separated the two germline ends. The germline gives CDR1 LNHDA, CDR2 SQIVND (reference sequence). CDR3 nucleotide sequence: TGTGCCAGTAGTCCTGCGGGGGGAAACTATGGCTACACCTTC. It encodes CASSPAGGNYGYTF.

V gene TRBV28 combines with J gene TRBJ2-5; possible D gene TRBD2, 7 bases. Germline assignment: CDR1 MDHEN and CDR2 SYDVKM. Trimming removed 7 bases from V and 9 bases from J, with 18 bases in between. The CDR3 loop spans 13 amino acids. The chain's CDR3 is CASKAAGARAQYF. DNA for the CDR3: TGTGCCAGCAAAGCGGCGGGGGCCCGGGCCCAGTACTTC.